These T cell receptor beta chains were read from a single sample in a study of cytomegalovirus exposure and HLA in healthy donors. Produced via immunoSEQ multiplex PCR; TCRdb's table is partial and in-frame only. The sample shows 90,000 to 150,000 clones, over 80% of them seen only once. The source material was PBMCs. These TCRs come from a man aged 50 to 59 in good health and CMV-seronegative. CDR3s include the opening cysteine and the closing phenylalanine or tryptophan. D genes are given only for firm matches. Clone size is shown for a subset of rows, as once, few, many or a class of expanded clone.

NA	TRBV19	NA	TRBJ2-7	CASSMPPGYEQYF	TGTGCCAGTAGTATGCCCCCGGGGTACGAGCAGTACTTC
NA	TRBV11-2	TRBD2	TRBJ2-7	CASSPRTGRFYEQYF	TGTGCCAGCAGCCCCAGGACCGGGAGGTTTTACGAGCAGTACTTC
NA	TRBV6-6	NA	TRBJ1-1	CASSYDSYRAEAFF	TGTGCCAGCAGTTACGACTCGTACCGGGCTGAAGCTTTCTTT
once	TRBV5-1	NA	TRBJ1-2	CASSNREANYGYTF	TGCGCCAGCAGTAACCGGGAAGCTAACTATGGCTACACCTTC
NA	TRBV14	NA	TRBJ2-3	CARSQERGLSTDTQYF	TGTGCCCGCAGCCAAGAACGAGGGTTAAGCACAGATACGCAGTATTTT
NA	TRBV30	NA	TRBJ2-2	CAHPGDAGELFF	TGTGCCCACCCAGGGGATGCCGGGGAGCTGTTTTTT
NA	TRBV7-9	NA	TRBJ1-1	CASSLVQKNTEAFF	TGTGCCAGCAGCTTAGTTCAGAAGAACACTGAAGCTTTCTTT
NA	TRBV5-4	TRBD1	TRBJ2-7	CASSSGTGYSWEQYF	TGTGCCAGCAGCTCCGGGACAGGGTATTCCTGGGAGCAGTACTTC
once	TRBV2	NA	TRBJ1-4	CASSELRGAGEKLFF	TGTGCCAGCAGTGAACTAAGAGGGGCGGGGGAAAAACTGTTTTTT
NA	TRBV5-4	TRBD1	TRBJ2-1	CASSRTGGNEQFF	TGTGCCAGCAGCCGGACAGGGGGCAATGAGCAGTTCTTC
NA	TRBV7-9	TRBD1	TRBJ2-5	CASSLGGTGYETQYF	TGTGCCAGCAGCTTAGGAGGGACAGGGTACGAGACCCAGTACTTC
NA	TRBV5-1	TRBD1	TRBJ2-7	CASSLFGTASSSYEQYF	TGCGCCAGCAGCTTGTTTGGGACAGCGTCTAGCTCCTACGAGCAGTACTTC
NA	TRBV30	NA	TRBJ2-1	CAWSVRGIRAWEQFF	TGTGCCTGGAGTGTACGGGGGATCAGGGCATGGGAGCAGTTCTTC
NA	TRBV27	NA	TRBJ1-4	CASSSTYLATNEKLFF	TGTGCCAGCAGTTCAACCTACCTGGCAACTAATGAAAAACTGTTTTTT
NA	TRBV28	NA	TRBJ2-5	CASSTRGFQETQYF	TGTGCCAGCAGTACTAGGGGGTTCCAAGAGACCCAGTACTTC
NA	TRBV2	NA	TRBJ2-7	CASSERSTYEQYF	TGTGCCAGCAGTGAGCGGAGCACCTACGAGCAGTACTTC
NA	TRBV5-4	TRBD2	TRBJ2-3	CASSSGLAGETDTQYF	TGTGCCAGCAGCTCGGGACTAGCGGGAGAGACAGATACGCAGTATTTT
NA	TRBV10-3	TRBD1	TRBJ2-1	CAILRTGDNEQFF	TGTGCCATATTACGGACAGGGGACAATGAGCAGTTCTTC
NA	TRBV5-1	NA	TRBJ2-7	CASSRPDGAAEQYF	TGCGCCAGCAGCAGACCGGATGGAGCGGCCGAGCAGTACTTC
few	TRBV28	NA	TRBJ2-7	CASSLQGWTYEQYF	TGTGCCAGCAGTTTACAGGGGTGGACCTACGAGCAGTACTTC
NA	TRBV7-6	TRBD2	TRBJ2-1	CASSRGTSAFNEQFF	TGTGCCAGCAGCCGGGGGACTAGCGCGTTCAATGAGCAGTTCTTC
once	TRBV19	TRBD2	TRBJ2-7	CASSTIAGGDEQYF	TGTGCCAGTAGTACCATAGCGGGAGGGGACGAGCAGTACTTC
NA	TRBV6-5	NA	TRBJ1-2	CASSYDGENGYTF	TGTGCCAGCAGTTACGACGGGGAGAACGGCTACACCTTC
NA	TRBV28	TRBD1	TRBJ2-1	CASSNTGVRYNEQFF	TGTGCCAGCAGTAATACAGGGGTGAGATACAATGAGCAGTTCTTC
NA	TRBV7-3	NA	TRBJ2-7	CASSLVVPGEQYF	TGTGCCAGCAGCTTAGTGGTGCCGGGGGAGCAGTACTTC
few	TRBV4-2	TRBD1	TRBJ1-3	CASSQVWTGGSTLIYF	TGTGCCAGCAGCCAAGTTTGGACAGGGGGCTCTACTCTCATATATTTT
NA	TRBV27	NA	TRBJ2-7	CASSLQGSEQYF	TGTGCCAGCAGTCTCCAGGGTTCCGAGCAGTACTTC
NA	TRBV7-9	NA	TRBJ1-2	CASSREASAGYTF	TGTGCCAGCAGCCGAGAGGCCTCTGCTGGCTACACCTTC
NA	TRBV6-6	TRBD2	TRBJ2-5	CASGREYQETQYF	TGTGCCAGCGGGCGGGAGTACCAAGAGACCCAGTACTTC
NA	TRBV5-1	NA	TRBJ1-1	CASSLVDGVGEAFF	TGCGCCAGCAGCTTGGTGGACGGGGTAGGGGAAGCTTTCTTT
NA	TRBV5-6	NA	TRBJ1-4	CASSWPGQEEKLFF	TGTGCCAGCAGCTGGCCGGGACAAGAAGAAAAACTGTTTTTT
NA	TRBV12-2	NA	TRBJ1-5	CASRLGRVAQPQHF	TGTGCAAGTCGCTTAGGGAGGGTGGCTCAGCCCCAGCATTTT